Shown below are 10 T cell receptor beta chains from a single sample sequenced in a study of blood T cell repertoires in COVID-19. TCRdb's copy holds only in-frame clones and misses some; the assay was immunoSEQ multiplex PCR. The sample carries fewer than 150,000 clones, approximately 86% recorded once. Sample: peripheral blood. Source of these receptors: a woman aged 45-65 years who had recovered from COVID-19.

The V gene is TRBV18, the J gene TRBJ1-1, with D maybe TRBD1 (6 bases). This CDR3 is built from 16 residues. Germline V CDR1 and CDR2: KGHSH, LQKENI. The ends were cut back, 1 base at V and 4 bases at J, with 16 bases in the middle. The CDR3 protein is CASSPQWGPYGTEAFF. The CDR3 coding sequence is TGTGCCAGCTCACCACAGTGGGGGCCTTATGGCACTGAAGCTTTCTTT.

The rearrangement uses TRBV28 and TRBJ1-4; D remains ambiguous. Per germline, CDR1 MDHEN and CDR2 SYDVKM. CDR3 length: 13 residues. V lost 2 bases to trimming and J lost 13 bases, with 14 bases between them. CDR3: CASSLIVSRGLFF. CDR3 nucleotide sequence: TGTGCCAGCAGTTTAATCGTTAGCCGCGGACTGTTTTTT.

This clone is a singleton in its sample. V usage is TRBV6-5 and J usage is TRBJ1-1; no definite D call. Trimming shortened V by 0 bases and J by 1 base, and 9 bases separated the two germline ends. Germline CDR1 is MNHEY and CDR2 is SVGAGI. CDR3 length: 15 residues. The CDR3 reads CASSYSSSGNTEAFF. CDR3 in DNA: TGTGCCAGCAGTTACTCATCGTCCGGGAACACTGAAGCTTTCTTT.

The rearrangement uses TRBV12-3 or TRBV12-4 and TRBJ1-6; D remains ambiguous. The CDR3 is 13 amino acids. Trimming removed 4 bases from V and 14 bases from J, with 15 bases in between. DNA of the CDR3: TGTGCCAGCAGTTCAGGCTACCTTATGGCCCTCCACTTT. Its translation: CASSSGYLMALHF.

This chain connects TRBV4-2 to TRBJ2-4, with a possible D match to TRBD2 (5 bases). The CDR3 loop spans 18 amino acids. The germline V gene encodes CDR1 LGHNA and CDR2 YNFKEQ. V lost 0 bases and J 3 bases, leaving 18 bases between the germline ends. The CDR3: CASSQDRDRRANKNIQYF. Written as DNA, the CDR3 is TGTGCCAGCAGCCAAGATCGAGATCGGCGGGCCAACAAAAACATTCAGTACTTC.

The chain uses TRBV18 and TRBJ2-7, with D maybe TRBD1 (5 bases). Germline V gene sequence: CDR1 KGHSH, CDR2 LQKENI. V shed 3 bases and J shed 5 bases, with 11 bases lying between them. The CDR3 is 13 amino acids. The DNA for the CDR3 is TGTGCCAGCTCACCCGCAGGGATCCACGAGCAGTACTTC. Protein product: CASSPAGIHEQYF.

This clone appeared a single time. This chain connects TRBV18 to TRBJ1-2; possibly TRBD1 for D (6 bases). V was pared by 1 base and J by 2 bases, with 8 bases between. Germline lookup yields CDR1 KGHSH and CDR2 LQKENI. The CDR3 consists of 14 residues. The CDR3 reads CASSPQGTNYGYTF. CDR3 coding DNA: TGTGCCAGCTCACCACAGGGGACAAACTATGGCTACACCTTC.

The CDR3 spells CASSEVAGRVPYNEQFF. In nucleotides, the CDR3 is TGTGCCAGCAGTGAAGTGGCCGGCAGGGTCCCCTACAATGAGCAGTTCTTC. The J gene is TRBJ2-1, the V gene TRBV6-1; maybe TRBD1 (5 bases). Germline values: CDR1 MNHNS, CDR2 SASEGT. V was pared by 1 base and J by 2 bases, with 15 bases between. The CDR3 length is 17 residues.

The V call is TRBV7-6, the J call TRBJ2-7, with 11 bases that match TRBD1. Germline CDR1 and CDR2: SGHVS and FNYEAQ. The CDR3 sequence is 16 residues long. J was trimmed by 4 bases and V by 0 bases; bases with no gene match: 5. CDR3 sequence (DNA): TGTGCCAGCAGCTTAGCCTTAGGGACAGGGGGTTACGAGCAGTACTTC. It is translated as CASSLALGTGGYEQYF. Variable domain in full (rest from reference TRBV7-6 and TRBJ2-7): GAGVSQSPRYKVTKRGQDVALRCDPISGHVSLYWYRQALGQGPEFLTYFNYEAQQDKSGLPNDRFSAERPEGSISTLTIQRTEQRDSAMYRCASSLALGTGGYEQYFGPGTRLTVT.

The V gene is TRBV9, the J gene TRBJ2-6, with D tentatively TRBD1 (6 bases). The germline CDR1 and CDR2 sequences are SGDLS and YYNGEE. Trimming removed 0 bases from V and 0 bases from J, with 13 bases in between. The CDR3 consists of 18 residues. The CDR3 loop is CASSVGSGDRSGANVLTF. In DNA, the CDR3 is TGTGCCAGCAGCGTAGGTTCAGGGGATCGCTCTGGGGCCAACGTCCTGACTTTC. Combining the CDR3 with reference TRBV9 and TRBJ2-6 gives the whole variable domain DSGVTQTPKHLITATGQRVTLRCSPRSGDLSVYWYQQSLDQGLQFLIQYYNGEERAKGNILERFSAQQFPDLHSELNLSSLELGDSALYFCASSVGSGDRSGANVLTFGAGSRLTVL.